This is a list of T cell receptor beta chains from one sample in a study of blood T cell repertoires in COVID-19. Produced via immunoSEQ multiplex PCR; TCRdb's table is partial and in-frame only. Here the sample spans 150,000 or so clones, 84% being singletons. The sequenced sample was PBMCs or T cells enriched from blood (not recorded which). The receptors here all came from a man aged 45-65 years who had recovered from COVID-19. Each CDR3 is given with its conserved first and last residue. The D gene is left open where the match is weak. A clone size is listed for some rows: how often the clone was seen (once, few, many), or a class if it is expanded.

clone size: NA
V gene: TRBV7-9
J gene: TRBJ1-2
D gene: NA
CDR3 DNA: TGTGCCAGCAGCCCTCGGGGGGGAAACTATGGCTACACCTTC
CDR3 protein: CASSPRGGNYGYTF

clone size: NA
V gene: TRBV11-1
J gene: TRBJ2-5
D gene: NA
CDR3 DNA: TGTGCCAGCAGCGACCGTTCACGGGGGTCCCAAGAGACCCAGTACTTC
CDR3 protein: CASSDRSRGSQETQYF

clone size: NA
V gene: TRBV24-1
J gene: TRBJ2-5
D gene: NA
CDR3 DNA: TGTGCCACCAGTGACCGGGAGACCCAGTACTTC
CDR3 protein: CATSDRETQYF

clone size: NA
V gene: TRBV19
J gene: TRBJ1-2
D gene: NA
CDR3 DNA: TGTGCCAGTAGTATCGGCTATGGCTACACCTTC
CDR3 protein: CASSIGYGYTF

clone size: few
V gene: TRBV10-3
J gene: TRBJ1-6
D gene: NA
CDR3 DNA: TGTGCCATCAGCTTGGGACAAGATAATTCACCCCTCCACTTT
CDR3 protein: CAISLGQDNSPLHF

clone size: NA
V gene: TRBV7-3
J gene: TRBJ2-2
D gene: NA
CDR3 DNA: TGTGCCAGCAGCTTAAAGACAGCCGGGGAGCTGTTTTTT
CDR3 protein: CASSLKTAGELFF

clone size: NA
V gene: TRBV7-2
J gene: TRBJ1-5
D gene: NA
CDR3 DNA: TGTGCCAGCAGCGTGGAGGGACCCAATCAGCCCCAGCATTTT
CDR3 protein: CASSVEGPNQPQHF

clone size: NA
V gene: TRBV6-2/TRBV6-3
J gene: TRBJ2-7
D gene: NA
CDR3 DNA: TGTGCCAGCAGCAACCAGCGGACTGGGGTGGGTTTCTCCTACGAGCAGTACTTC
CDR3 protein: CASSNQRTGVGFSYEQYF

clone size: NA
V gene: TRBV27
J gene: TRBJ1-6
D gene: TRBD1
CDR3 DNA: TGTGCCAGCAGTTTATCGGCAGGGGGAAGATCACCCCTCCACTTT
CDR3 protein: CASSLSAGGRSPLHF

clone size: NA
V gene: TRBV10-3
J gene: TRBJ2-3
D gene: TRBD2
CDR3 DNA: TGTGCCATCAGTTTAGCGGGGAACACAGATACGCAGTATTTT
CDR3 protein: CAISLAGNTDTQYF

clone size: NA
V gene: TRBV3-1/TRBV3-2
J gene: TRBJ1-3
D gene: TRBD1
CDR3 DNA: TGTGCCAGCAGCCACGAAAGACAGGGGGCTTATAGAAACACCATATATTTT
CDR3 protein: CASSHERQGAYRNTIYF

clone size: NA
V gene: TRBV7-9
J gene: TRBJ2-1
D gene: TRBD1
CDR3 DNA: TGTGCCAGCAGCTCGGTGGGACAGGGCTACAATGAGCAGTTCTTC
CDR3 protein: CASSSVGQGYNEQFF

clone size: NA
V gene: TRBV18
J gene: TRBJ2-3
D gene: NA
CDR3 DNA: TGTGCCAGCTCACCACCGGGGGGAGTCTCGAGGGATACGCAGTATTTT
CDR3 protein: CASSPPGGVSRDTQYF

clone size: NA
V gene: TRBV7-9
J gene: TRBJ2-1
D gene: NA
CDR3 DNA: TGTGCCAGCAGCAAAACAGGTAATGAGCAGTTCTTC
CDR3 protein: CASSKTGNEQFF

clone size: few
V gene: TRBV6-4
J gene: TRBJ2-1
D gene: TRBD2
CDR3 DNA: TGTGCCAGCAGTGACGGTAGCGGGGGGGAGGAGCAGTTCTTC
CDR3 protein: CASSDGSGGEEQFF

clone size: NA
V gene: TRBV3-1/TRBV3-2
J gene: TRBJ1-4
D gene: TRBD1
CDR3 DNA: TGTGCCAGCAGCCGAAGCGACAGGGTGGGGGAAAAACTGTTTTTT
CDR3 protein: CASSRSDRVGEKLFF

clone size: NA
V gene: TRBV9
J gene: TRBJ2-2
D gene: NA
CDR3 DNA: TGTGCCAGCAGCCCGGGGGCGAACACCGGGGAGCTGTTTTTT
CDR3 protein: CASSPGANTGELFF

clone size: NA
V gene: TRBV19
J gene: TRBJ2-1
D gene: TRBD2
CDR3 DNA: TGTGCCAGTAGTATAGGGGCGGGGGATAGGTACAATGAGCAGTTCTTC
CDR3 protein: CASSIGAGDRYNEQFF

clone size: NA
V gene: TRBV20-1
J gene: TRBJ1-6
D gene: NA
CDR3 DNA: TGCAGTGCTAGTTCAGGGGAGCATAATTCACCCCTCCACTTT
CDR3 protein: CSASSGEHNSPLHF

clone size: NA
V gene: TRBV9
J gene: TRBJ2-5
D gene: NA
CDR3 DNA: TGTGCCAGCAGCGTAGGGGGGACTGAAGGGCAAGAGACCCAGTACTTC
CDR3 protein: CASSVGGTEGQETQYF